This T cell receptor beta chain was captured in a study of blood T cell repertoires in COVID-19. Study as a whole: T cells, B-cell-depleted T cells, or PBMCs supplied cDNA or gDNA.

Per the original methods: Amplified reference gene primers provided the basis for estimating nucleated cell counts. The method was immunoSEQ multiplex PCR; TCRdb's version includes in-frame clones alone and lacks a portion of them. V, J and clone size derive from that table, while D and trimming were established from the DNA sequence. The table shows roughly 230,000 clones, with around 80% occurring only once. Trimming left V 3 bases short and J 2 bases short, with 18 bases between. There are 17 residues in the CDR3. The germline V gene has CDR1 WNHNN and CDR2 SYGVQD (reference sequence). The specimen sequenced was peripheral blood. The V call is TRBV10-1, the J call TRBJ2-3, with a weak D call TRBD2 (5 bases). The TCR sequence derives from a human donor in a cohort sampled during active COVID-19. The DNA of the CDR3 is TGCGCCAGCAGTGAAGCGGCTAGCCCGCGTCTCACAGATACGCAGTATTTT. Translating it yields CASSEAASPRLTDTQYF.